This T cell receptor (beta chain) was sequenced in a study of Ad26.COV2.S vaccination and SARS-CoV-2 variants. Study as a whole: Donor was assigned to the Ad26.COV2.S arm of trial COV1001. Intramuscular Ad26.COV2.S doses were given once or twice, 56 days apart.

Assay used: immunoSEQ multiplex PCR; TCRdb lists only in-frame clones, some missing. The sample has 430,000 or so clones; around nine tenths are singletons. This CDR3 spans 14 amino acids. V lost 1 base, J lost 3 bases, and 9 bases lay in between. Looked up from germline, CDR1 is SGHKS and CDR2 is YYEKEE (reference sequence). Noted treatment: about 20 received Ad26.COV2.S at low or high dose, single or two shots; about 5 received placebo; per-sample allocation not given. The study sampled participants on day 63 after the first vaccine or placebo injection. The chain recombines TRBV5-5 with TRBJ2-3; D is undetermined. Sequenced material: peripheral blood, taken in a trial of Ad26.COV2.S vaccine versus placebo. This clonotype originated in a person between 18 and 65 years old who received the Ad26.COV2.S COVID-19 vaccine or a placebo. This CDR3 reads CASSLWGSTDTQYF. The CDR3 bases are TGTGCCAGCAGCTTGTGGGGATCGACAGATACGCAGTATTTT. The full variable domain, with the rest looked up from reference TRBV5-5 and TRBJ2-3, is DAGVTQSPTHLIKTRGQQVTLRCSPISGHKSVSWYQQVLGQGPQFIFQYYEKEERGRGNFPDRFSARQFPNYSSELNVNALLLGDSALYLCASSLWGSTDTQYFGPGTRLTVL.